This T cell receptor beta chain derives from a study of T-cell reconstitution after alpha-beta-depleted transplantation in children. The germline V gene encodes CDR1 LGHNA and CDR2 YSLEER. V lost 0 bases to trimming and J lost 2 bases, with 10 bases between them. The CDR3 has 16 residues. This clonotype was picked up many times. Unique molecular identifiers were used in preparing the TCRbeta library. A single record per CDR3 protein comes from TCRdb applying MiXCR to the PCR reads. The sample holds roughly 220,000 distinct CDR3 sequences, 9.7% seen once. The source is a human donor who donated a stem cell graft to a child with SCID. The chain is built from TRBV4-3 and TRBJ1-4, with a possible D match to TRBD1 (5 bases). The specimen comprised PBMCs from the stem cell graft donor, sampled from the stem cell graft. This chain's CDR3 is CASSQEGGGTNEKLFF. CDR3 in DNA: TGCGCCAGCAGCCAAGAGGGCGGGGGGACTAATGAAAAACTGTTTTTT.